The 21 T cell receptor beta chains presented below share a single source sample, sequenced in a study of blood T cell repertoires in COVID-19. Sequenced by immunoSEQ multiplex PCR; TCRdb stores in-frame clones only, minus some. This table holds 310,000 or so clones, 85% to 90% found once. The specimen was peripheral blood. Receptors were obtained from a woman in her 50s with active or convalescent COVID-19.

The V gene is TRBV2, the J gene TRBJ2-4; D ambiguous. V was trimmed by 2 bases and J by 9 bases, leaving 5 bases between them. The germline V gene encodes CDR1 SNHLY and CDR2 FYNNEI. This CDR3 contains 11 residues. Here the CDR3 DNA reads TGTGCCAGCAGTGAACTCGGCATTCAGTACTTC. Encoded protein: CASSELGIQYF.

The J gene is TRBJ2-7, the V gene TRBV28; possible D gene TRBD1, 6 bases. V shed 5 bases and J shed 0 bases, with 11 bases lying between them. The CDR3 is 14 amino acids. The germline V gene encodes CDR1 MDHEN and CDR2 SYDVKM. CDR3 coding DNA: TGTGCCAGCAGTCAACAGGGTATCTCCTACGAGCAGTACTTC. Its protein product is CASSQQGISYEQYF.

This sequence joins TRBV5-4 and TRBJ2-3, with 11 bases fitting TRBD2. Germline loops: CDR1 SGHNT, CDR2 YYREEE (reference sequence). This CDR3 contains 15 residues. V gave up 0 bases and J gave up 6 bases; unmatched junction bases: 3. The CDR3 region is CASSLVTSGSDTQYF. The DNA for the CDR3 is TGTGCCAGCAGCTTGGTCACTAGCGGGAGTGATACGCAGTATTTT.

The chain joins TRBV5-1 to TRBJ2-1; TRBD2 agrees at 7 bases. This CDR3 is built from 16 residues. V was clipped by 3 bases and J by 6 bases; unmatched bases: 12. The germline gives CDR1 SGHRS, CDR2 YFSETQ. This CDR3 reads CASSSKTGLVANEQFF. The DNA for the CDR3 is TGCGCCAGCAGCTCGAAAACCGGACTAGTCGCCAATGAGCAGTTCTTC.

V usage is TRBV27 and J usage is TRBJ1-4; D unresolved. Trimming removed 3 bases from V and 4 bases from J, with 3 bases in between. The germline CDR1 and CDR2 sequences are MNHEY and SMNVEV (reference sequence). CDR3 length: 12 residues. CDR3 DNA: TGTGCCAGCAGTTTCGGTAATGAAAAACTGTTTTTT. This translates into CASSFGNEKLFF.

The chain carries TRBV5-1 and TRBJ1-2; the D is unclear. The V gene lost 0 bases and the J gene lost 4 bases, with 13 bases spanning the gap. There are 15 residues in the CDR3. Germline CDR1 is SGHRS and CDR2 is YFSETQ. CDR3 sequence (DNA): TGCGCCAGCAGCTTGGCGCAGGCGGACTTCTATGGCTACACCTTC. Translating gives CASSLAQADFYGYTF.

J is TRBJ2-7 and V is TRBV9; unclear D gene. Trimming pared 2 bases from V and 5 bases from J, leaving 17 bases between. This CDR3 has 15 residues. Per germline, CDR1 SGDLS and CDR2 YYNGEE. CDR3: CASSVGRTPLDEQYF. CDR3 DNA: TGTGCCAGCAGCGTCGGTAGAACCCCCCTCGACGAGCAGTACTTC. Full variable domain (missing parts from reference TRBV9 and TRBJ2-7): DSGVTQTPKHLITATGQRVTLRCSPRSGDLSVYWYQQSLDQGLQFLIQYYNGEERAKGNILERFSAQQFPDLHSELNLSSLELGDSALYFCASSVGRTPLDEQYFGPGTRLTVT.

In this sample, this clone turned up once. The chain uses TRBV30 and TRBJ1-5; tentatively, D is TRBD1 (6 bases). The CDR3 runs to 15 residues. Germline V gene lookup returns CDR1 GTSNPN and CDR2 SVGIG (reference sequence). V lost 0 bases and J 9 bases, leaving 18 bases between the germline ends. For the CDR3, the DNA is TGTGCCTGGAGTGTACAGGGCCCTGCTAGTCCGCCCCAGCATTTT. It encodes CAWSVQGPASPPQHF. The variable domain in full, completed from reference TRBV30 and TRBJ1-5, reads SQTIHQWPATLVQPVGSPLSLECTVEGTSNPNLYWYRQAAGRGLQLLFYSVGIGQISSEVPQNLSASRPQDRQFILSSKKLLLSDSGFYLCAWSVQGPASPPQHFGDGTRLSIL.

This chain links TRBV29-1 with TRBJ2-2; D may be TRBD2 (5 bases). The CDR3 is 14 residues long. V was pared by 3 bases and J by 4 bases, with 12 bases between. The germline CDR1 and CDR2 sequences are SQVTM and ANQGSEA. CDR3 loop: CSVDRGKGTGELFF. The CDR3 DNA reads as TGCAGCGTTGATCGGGGAAAGGGCACCGGGGAGCTGTTTTTT.

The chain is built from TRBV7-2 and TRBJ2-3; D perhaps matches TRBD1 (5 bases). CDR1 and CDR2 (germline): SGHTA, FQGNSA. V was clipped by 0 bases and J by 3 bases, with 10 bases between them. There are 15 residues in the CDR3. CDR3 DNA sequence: TGTGCCAGCAGCTTAGCCCTCGGACAAACAGATACGCAGTATTTT. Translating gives CASSLALGQTDTQYF.

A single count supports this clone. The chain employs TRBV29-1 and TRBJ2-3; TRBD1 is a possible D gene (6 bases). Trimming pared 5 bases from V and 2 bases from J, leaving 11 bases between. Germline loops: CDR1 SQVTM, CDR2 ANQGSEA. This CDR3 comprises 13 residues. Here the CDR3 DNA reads TGCAGCGTTCCCCCAGGGGTCACAGATACGCAGTATTTT. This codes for CSVPPGVTDTQYF.

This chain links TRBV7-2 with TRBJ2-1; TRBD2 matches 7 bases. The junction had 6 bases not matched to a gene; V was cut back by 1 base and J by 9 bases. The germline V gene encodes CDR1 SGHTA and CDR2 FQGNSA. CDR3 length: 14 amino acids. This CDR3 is CASSLGASGGEQFF. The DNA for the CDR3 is TGTGCCAGCAGCTTAGGGGCTAGCGGCGGTGAGCAGTTCTTC.

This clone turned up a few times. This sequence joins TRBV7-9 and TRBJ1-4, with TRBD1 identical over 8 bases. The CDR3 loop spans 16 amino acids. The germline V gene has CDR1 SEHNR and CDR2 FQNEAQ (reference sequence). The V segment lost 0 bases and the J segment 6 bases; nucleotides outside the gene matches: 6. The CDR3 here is CASSLARGTGDEKLFF. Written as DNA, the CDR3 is TGTGCCAGCAGCTTAGCGAGGGGGACAGGTGATGAAAAACTGTTTTTT.

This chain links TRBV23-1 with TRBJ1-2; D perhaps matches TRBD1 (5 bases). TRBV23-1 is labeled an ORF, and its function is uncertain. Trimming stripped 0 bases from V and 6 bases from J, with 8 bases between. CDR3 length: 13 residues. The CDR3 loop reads CASSQSEGDGYTF. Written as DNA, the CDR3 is TGCGCCAGCAGTCAATCGGAAGGGGATGGCTACACCTTC.

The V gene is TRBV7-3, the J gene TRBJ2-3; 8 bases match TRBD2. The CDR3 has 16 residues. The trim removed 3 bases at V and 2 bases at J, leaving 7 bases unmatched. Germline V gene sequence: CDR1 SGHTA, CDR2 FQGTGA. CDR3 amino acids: CASSLGLDGDTDTQYF. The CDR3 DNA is TGTGCCAGCAGCTTGGGACTAGACGGGGACACAGATACGCAGTATTTT.

The DNA for the CDR3 is TGTGCCAGCAGCTCCTCCGGGACTGAGACCTACAATGAGCAGTTCTTC. Translating gives CASSSSGTETYNEQFF. The chain has TRBV7-9 and TRBJ2-1, with D perhaps matching TRBD2 (6 bases). Germline values: CDR1 SEHNR, CDR2 FQNEAQ (reference sequence). The CDR3 spans 16 residues. V lost 4 bases and J lost 2, with 15 bases in between. The complete variable domain, with remaining parts taken from reference TRBV7-9 and TRBJ2-1, reads DTGVSQNPRHKITKRGQNVTFRCDPISEHNRLYWYRQTLGQGPEFLTYFQNEAQLEKSRLLSDRFSAERPKGSFSTLEIQRTEQGDSAMYLCASSSSGTETYNEQFFGPGTRLTVL.

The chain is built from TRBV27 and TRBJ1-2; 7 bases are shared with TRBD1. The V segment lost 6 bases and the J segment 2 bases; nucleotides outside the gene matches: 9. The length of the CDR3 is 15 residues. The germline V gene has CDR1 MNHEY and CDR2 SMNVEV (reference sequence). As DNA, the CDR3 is TGTGCCAGCAGAACCAGGGACAGAAACAACTATGGCTACACCTTC. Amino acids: CASRTRDRNNYGYTF.

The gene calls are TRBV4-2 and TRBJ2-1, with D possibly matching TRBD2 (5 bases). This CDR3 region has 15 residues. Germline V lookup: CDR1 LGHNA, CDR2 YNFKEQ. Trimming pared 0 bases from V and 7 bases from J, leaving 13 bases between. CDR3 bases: TGTGCCAGCAGCCAAGAACGGACTCCCGTGAATGAGCAGTTCTTC. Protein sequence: CASSQERTPVNEQFF.

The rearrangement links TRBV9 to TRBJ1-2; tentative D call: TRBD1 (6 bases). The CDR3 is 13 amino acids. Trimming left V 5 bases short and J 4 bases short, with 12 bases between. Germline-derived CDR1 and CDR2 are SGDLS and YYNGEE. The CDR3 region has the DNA TGTGCCAGCAGGCTACAGGGCTCCTATGGCTACACCTTC. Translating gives CASRLQGSYGYTF.

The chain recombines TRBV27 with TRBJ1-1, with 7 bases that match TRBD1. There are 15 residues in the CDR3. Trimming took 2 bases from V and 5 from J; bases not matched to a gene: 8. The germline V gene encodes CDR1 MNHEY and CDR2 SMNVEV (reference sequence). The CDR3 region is CASSLLTGARTEAFF. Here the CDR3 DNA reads TGTGCCAGCAGTTTACTCACAGGGGCACGAACTGAAGCTTTCTTT.

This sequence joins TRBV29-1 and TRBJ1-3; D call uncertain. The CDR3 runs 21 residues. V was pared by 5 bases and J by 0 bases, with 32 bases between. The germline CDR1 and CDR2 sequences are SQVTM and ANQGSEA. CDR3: CSVTPGEGGILNGYSGNTIYF. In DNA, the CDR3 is TGCAGCGTTACCCCTGGGGAGGGAGGGATACTGAACGGATACTCTGGAAACACCATATATTTT.